This T cell receptor beta chain was sequenced in a study of blood T cell repertoires in COVID-19. Study background: The United States, Italy and Spain supplied acute and convalescent COVID-19 samples.

Here immunoSEQ multiplex PCR was the method, and the copy in TCRdb shows in-frame clones only, minus some. Of about 160,000 clones in the sample, approximately 77% were seen once. The study assigned cohorts using participant-reported clinical history. Recovery among Cohort 3 donors was established by two negative PCRs, clearance, or symptom resolution. V was clipped by 0 bases and J by 0 bases, with 7 bases between them. The CDR3 has 15 residues. Germline CDR1 and CDR2: MGHRA and YSYEKL. The gene calls are TRBV4-1 and TRBJ2-3, with D maybe TRBD2 (6 bases). Sequencing was carried out using PBMCs or T cells enriched from blood (not recorded which). This sequence was found in a man between 60 and 75 years old who had recovered from COVID-19. The DNA of the CDR3 is TGCGCCAGCAGCCAAGAAGGAGGGAGCACAGATACGCAGTATTTT. Translation: CASSQEGGSTDTQYF.